This T cell receptor (beta chain) was sequenced during a study of control samples from healthy donors and cancer patients. CDR3 length equals 19 residues. The germline V gene encodes CDR1 LNHDA and CDR2 SQIVND (reference sequence). The V and J ends lost 6 bases and 6 bases, in that order; junction bases with no gene match: 14. The protocol was immunoSEQ multiplex PCR, while the TCRdb copy is restricted to in-frame clones and leaves out a portion. The sample lists tens of thousands of clones; about 88% were seen once. The chain uses TRBV19 and TRBJ2-1; 16 bases match TRBD2. The TCR comes from a woman in her forties or fifties in good health. What was sequenced was blood. The CDR3 protein is CASRGSSGTSGRVSNEQFF. The DNA of the CDR3 is TGTGCCAGTAGGGGTAGTTCCGGGACTAGCGGGAGGGTCTCCAATGAGCAGTTCTTC.